These T cell receptor beta chains were read from a single sample in a study of blood T cell repertoires in COVID-19. Repertoires were generated with immunoSEQ multiplex PCR, while TCRdb's copy carries only in-frame clones and drops some. Among hundreds of thousands of clones listed, roughly 84% were seen once. Sequencing input: peripheral blood. All receptors derive from a man aged 40-49 years with acute or convalescent COVID-19. Each CDR3 is given with its conserved first and last residue. Fields, in order: CDR3 length, V gene, clone size, D gene, J gene, CDR3 protein, CDR3 DNA. A D gene is named only where the DNA matches it firmly. Clone size is not always given. Where it is, it says once, few, many or a class for expanded clones.

len: 13; v_gene: TRBV12-3/TRBV12-4; abundance: once; d_gene: TRBD1; j_gene: TRBJ1-1; CDR3aa: CASIYGQGTEAFF; CDR3nt: TGTGCCAGCATCTACGGACAGGGGACTGAAGCTTTCTTT
len: 15; v_gene: TRBV10-3; abundance: NA; d_gene: TRBD1; j_gene: TRBJ1-5; CDR3aa: CAIRPGTASNQPQHF; CDR3nt: TGTGCCATCAGGCCCGGGACAGCCAGCAATCAGCCCCAGCATTTT
len: 16; v_gene: TRBV4-1; abundance: NA; d_gene: TRBD1; j_gene: TRBJ2-2; CDR3aa: CASSQYGTGSTGELFF; CDR3nt: TGCGCCAGCAGCCAGTACGGGACAGGGTCCACCGGGGAGCTGTTTTTT
len: 14; v_gene: TRBV19; abundance: few; d_gene: TRBD1; j_gene: TRBJ2-4; CDR3aa: CASSMTGSENIQYF; CDR3nt: TGTGCCAGTAGTATGACAGGGTCCGAAAACATTCAGTACTTC
len: 14; v_gene: TRBV10-3; abundance: NA; d_gene: TRBD2; j_gene: TRBJ2-5; CDR3aa: CAISVAGGGETQYF; CDR3nt: TGTGCCATCAGTGTAGCGGGAGGTGGAGAGACCCAGTACTTC
len: 19; v_gene: TRBV11-2; abundance: NA; d_gene: TRBD1; j_gene: TRBJ1-1; CDR3aa: CASSKTGTGLSTSNTEAFF; CDR3nt: TGTGCCAGCAGCAAAACCGGGACAGGACTTTCAACATCGAACACTGAAGCTTTCTTT
len: 14; v_gene: TRBV7-2; abundance: few; d_gene: NA; j_gene: TRBJ2-3; CDR3aa: CASSLGPLTDTQYF; CDR3nt: TGTGCCAGCAGCTTGGGCCCACTCACAGATACGCAGTATTTT
len: 15; v_gene: TRBV5-1; abundance: once; d_gene: TRBD1; j_gene: TRBJ1-6; CDR3aa: CASTAGTGEESPLHF; CDR3nt: TGCGCCAGCACCGCAGGGACAGGGGAAGAATCACCCCTCCACTTT
len: 15; v_gene: TRBV27; abundance: once; d_gene: TRBD1; j_gene: TRBJ1-4; CDR3aa: CASSPQGQANEKLFF; CDR3nt: TGTGCCAGCAGTCCTCAGGGACAGGCTAATGAAAAACTGTTTTTT
len: 15; v_gene: TRBV9; abundance: NA; d_gene: NA; j_gene: TRBJ1-5; CDR3aa: CASSVVWGQDQPQHF; CDR3nt: TGTGCCAGCAGCGTGGTCTGGGGGCAGGATCAGCCCCAGCATTTT
len: 14; v_gene: TRBV4-1; abundance: NA; d_gene: NA; j_gene: TRBJ2-1; CDR3aa: CASSLYPTGNEQFF; CDR3nt: TGCGCCAGCAGCCTCTACCCGACGGGGAATGAGCAGTTCTTC
len: 14; v_gene: TRBV29-1; abundance: NA; d_gene: NA; j_gene: TRBJ1-4; CDR3aa: CSVELQGTNEKLFF; CDR3nt: TGCAGCGTTGAATTGCAGGGCACTAATGAAAAACTGTTTTTT
len: 12; v_gene: TRBV18; abundance: NA; d_gene: TRBD1; j_gene: TRBJ1-2; CDR3aa: CASSPQGDGYTF; CDR3nt: TGTGCCAGCTCACCTCAGGGGGATGGCTACACCTTC
len: 15; v_gene: TRBV6-5; abundance: NA; d_gene: NA; j_gene: TRBJ2-2; CDR3aa: CASSSPGLITGELFF; CDR3nt: TGTGCCAGCAGTTCCCCGGGACTGATCACCGGGGAGCTGTTTTTT
len: 13; v_gene: TRBV6-5; abundance: once; d_gene: NA; j_gene: TRBJ2-3; CDR3aa: CASRGQYTDTQYF; CDR3nt: TGTGCCAGCAGAGGACAGTACACAGATACGCAGTATTTT
len: 16; v_gene: TRBV29-1; abundance: NA; d_gene: TRBD1; j_gene: TRBJ1-2; CDR3aa: CSVDDGQGFNNYGYTF; CDR3nt: TGCAGCGTTGATGACGGACAGGGCTTTAACAACTATGGCTACACCTTC
len: 14; v_gene: TRBV9; abundance: NA; d_gene: NA; j_gene: TRBJ1-2; CDR3aa: CASSVGGRGYGYTF; CDR3nt: TGTGCCAGCAGCGTAGGGGGAAGGGGCTATGGCTACACCTTC
len: 17; v_gene: TRBV15; abundance: NA; d_gene: TRBD2; j_gene: TRBJ2-5; CDR3aa: CATSRDHVASGRETQYF; CDR3nt: TGTGCCACCAGCAGAGATCATGTGGCTAGCGGGAGAGAGACCCAGTACTTC
len: 17; v_gene: TRBV7-9; abundance: NA; d_gene: TRBD1; j_gene: TRBJ1-5; CDR3aa: CASSLWGTGTDDQPQHF; CDR3nt: TGTGCCAGCAGCTTATGGGGGACAGGGACGGACGATCAGCCCCAGCATTTT
len: 13; v_gene: TRBV12-3/TRBV12-4; abundance: NA; d_gene: NA; j_gene: TRBJ1-2; CDR3aa: CASSTGYVYGYTF; CDR3nt: TGTGCCAGCAGCACAGGGTACGTCTATGGCTACACCTTC
len: 17; v_gene: TRBV4-1; abundance: NA; d_gene: TRBD1; j_gene: TRBJ1-5; CDR3aa: CASSSRDRGIGNQPQHF; CDR3nt: TGCGCCAGCAGCTCCCGGGACAGGGGTATCGGCAATCAGCCCCAGCATTTT
len: 16; v_gene: TRBV25-1; abundance: NA; d_gene: NA; j_gene: TRBJ2-1; CDR3aa: CASSEFGRSDYNEQFF; CDR3nt: TGTGCCAGCAGTGAATTTGGCCGCTCCGACTACAATGAGCAGTTCTTC
len: 14; v_gene: TRBV5-6; abundance: NA; d_gene: TRBD1; j_gene: TRBJ2-5; CDR3aa: CASSLKGAGETQYF; CDR3nt: TGTGCCAGCAGCTTGAAGGGGGCGGGTGAGACCCAGTACTTC
len: 15; v_gene: TRBV11-2; abundance: NA; d_gene: TRBD1; j_gene: TRBJ1-6; CDR3aa: CASSNLGQGYSPLHF; CDR3nt: TGTGCCAGCAGCAATCTAGGACAGGGGTATTCACCCCTCCACTTT
len: 12; v_gene: TRBV6-5; abundance: NA; d_gene: NA; j_gene: TRBJ1-1; CDR3aa: CASSYPPSEAFF; CDR3nt: TGTGCCAGCAGTTACCCCCCTTCTGAAGCTTTCTTT
len: 16; v_gene: TRBV27; abundance: once; d_gene: TRBD1; j_gene: TRBJ1-2; CDR3aa: CASTTWTGKGNYGYTF; CDR3nt: TGTGCCAGCACCACTTGGACAGGGAAGGGGAACTATGGCTACACCTTC
len: 13; v_gene: TRBV6-6; abundance: NA; d_gene: TRBD1; j_gene: TRBJ2-5; CDR3aa: CASSSDRDETQYF; CDR3nt: TGTGCCAGCAGTTCAGACAGGGATGAGACCCAGTACTTC